This entry lists 7 T cell receptor beta chains sequenced from one sample in a study of blood T cell repertoires in COVID-19 (dated by TCRdb to 2018 to 2021). The library relied on the immunoSEQ multiplex PCR assay. This immuneACCESS table, as held by TCRdb, lists in-frame sequences with V and J called but not all clones. Of the missing ones, under half trace to an unresolved V gene in checked studies; the others have no known cause. Counted in this sample were 60,000 to 65,000 clones; over 75% of them appeared once. The ten largest account for about 20% of the sample. The sample was peripheral blood. These receptors were collected from a man aged 60 to 75 with acute or convalescent COVID-19.

The CDR3 reads CASSLDRVNPDTQYF. DNA for the CDR3: TGTGCCAGCAGCTTGGACAGGGTGAACCCAGATACGCAGTATTTT. The V call is TRBV7-3, the J call TRBJ2-3, with TRBD1 matching 8 bases. V trimming: 3 bases; J trimming: 4 bases; junction bases outside the gene matches: 6. Germline V lookup: CDR1 SGHTA, CDR2 FQGTGA. The CDR3 is made up of 15 amino acids.

The V gene is TRBV11-2, the J gene TRBJ2-5; 8 bases line up with TRBD1. The CDR3 totals 15 residues. CDR1 SGHAT and CDR2 FQNNGV come from the germline V gene. Trimming removed 1 base from V and 5 bases from J; junction bases left unmatched: 6. This CDR3 reads CASSLAGGGMETQYF. CDR3 DNA sequence: TGTGCCAGCAGCTTAGCAGGGGGCGGTATGGAGACCCAGTACTTC.

The J gene is TRBJ1-5, the V gene TRBV10-2; possibly TRBD1 for D (5 bases). CDR3 length: 13 amino acids. The V end lost 8 bases, the J end lost 7 bases, and 15 bases lay between the germline ends. CDR1 is WSHSY, CDR2 SAAADI, per germline. The CDR3 DNA is TGCGCCAGCGCCCCAGCAGGGTACCAGCCCCAGCATTTT. Amino acid sequence: CASAPAGYQPQHF.

This chain links TRBV19 with TRBJ1-4; 8 bases agree with TRBD1. The V and J ends lost 6 bases and 0 bases, in that order; junction bases with no gene match: 6. This CDR3 region has 16 residues. Looked up from germline, CDR1 is LNHDA and CDR2 is SQIVND (reference sequence). The CDR3 region has the DNA TGTGCCAGTAGCCCAAGGGGACAGGCAACTAATGAAAAACTGTTTTTT. This gives the protein CASSPRGQATNEKLFF. The full variable domain, its missing parts supplied by reference TRBV19 and TRBJ1-4, is DGGITQSPKYLFRKEGQNVTLSCEQNLNHDAMYWYRQDPGQGLRLIYYSQIVNDFQKGDIAEGYSVSREKKESFPLTVTSAQKNPTAFYLCASSPRGQATNEKLFFGSGTQLSVL.

In its sample, this clone was seen once. The chain uses TRBV5-1 and TRBJ2-3, with 9 bases lining up with TRBD1. Germline V lookup: CDR1 SGHRS, CDR2 YFSETQ. After removal of 4 bases from V and 3 bases from J, the junction contained 6 bases not matched to a gene. This CDR3 has 15 residues. The CDR3 sequence: CASSPGTGLTDTQYF. CDR3 bases: TGCGCCAGCAGCCCGGGGACAGGGTTAACAGATACGCAGTATTTT.

This clone has only a few counts. The rearrangement joins TRBV27 to TRBJ2-1; 13 bases match TRBD2. CDR1 and CDR2 from the germline V gene are MNHEY and SMNVEV (reference sequence). The CDR3 runs 16 residues. V lost 5 bases, J lost 9 bases, and 10 bases stayed unmatched. The CDR3 loop reads CASSPQLAGGQSEQFF. The CDR3 DNA sequence: TGTGCCAGCAGTCCCCAACTAGCGGGAGGGCAATCTGAGCAGTTCTTC.

This chain joins TRBV27 and TRBJ2-3; perhaps TRBD1 as D (6 bases). Trimming cost V 0 bases and J 2 bases, with 18 bases left between them. The V gene's germline CDR1 is MNHEY and CDR2 SMNVEV (reference sequence). This CDR3 region has 18 residues. The CDR3 protein is CASSLSRTVIDFTDTQYF. DNA for the CDR3: TGTGCCAGCAGTTTATCTAGGACAGTCATAGACTTCACAGATACGCAGTATTTT.